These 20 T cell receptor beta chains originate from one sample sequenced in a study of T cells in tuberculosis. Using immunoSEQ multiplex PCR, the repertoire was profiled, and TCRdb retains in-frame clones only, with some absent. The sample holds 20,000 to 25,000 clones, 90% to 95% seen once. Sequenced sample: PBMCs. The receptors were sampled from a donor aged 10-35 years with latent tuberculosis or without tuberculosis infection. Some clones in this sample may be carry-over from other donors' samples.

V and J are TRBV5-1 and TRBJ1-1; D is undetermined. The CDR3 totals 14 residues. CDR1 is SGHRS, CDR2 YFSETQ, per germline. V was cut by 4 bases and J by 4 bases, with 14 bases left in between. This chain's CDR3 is CASSGEARGTEAFF. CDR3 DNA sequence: TGCGCCAGCAGCGGGGAGGCCCGCGGCACTGAAGCTTTCTTT.

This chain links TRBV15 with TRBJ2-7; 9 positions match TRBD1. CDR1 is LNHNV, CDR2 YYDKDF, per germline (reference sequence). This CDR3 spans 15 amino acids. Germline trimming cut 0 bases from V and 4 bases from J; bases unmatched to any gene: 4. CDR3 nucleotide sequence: TGTGCCACCAGCAGAGATCGAGGACAGGGGTACGAGCAGTACTTC. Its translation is CATSRDRGQGYEQYF.

The CDR3 reads CASSGPTGVETQYF. In nucleotides, the CDR3 is TGTGCCAGCAGTGGCCCTACAGGGGTGGAGACCCAGTACTTC. The rearrangement uses TRBV2 and TRBJ2-5; 7 nucleotides match TRBD1. Germline V CDR1 and CDR2: SNHLY, FYNNEI. V lost 4 bases and J lost 5; bases outside the gene matches: 7. This CDR3 is 14 amino acids long.

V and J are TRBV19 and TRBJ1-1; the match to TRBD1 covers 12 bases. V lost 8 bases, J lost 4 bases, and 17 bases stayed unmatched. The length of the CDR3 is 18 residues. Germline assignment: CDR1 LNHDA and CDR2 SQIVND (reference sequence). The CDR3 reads CASRPFSGTGGSATEAFF. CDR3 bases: TGTGCCAGTCGGCCTTTTTCCGGGACAGGGGGCTCGGCCACTGAAGCTTTCTTT.

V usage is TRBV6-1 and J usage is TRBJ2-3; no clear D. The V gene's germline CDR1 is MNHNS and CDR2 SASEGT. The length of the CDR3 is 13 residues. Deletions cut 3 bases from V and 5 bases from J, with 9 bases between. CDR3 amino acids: CASSESILDTQYF. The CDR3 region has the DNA TGTGCCAGCAGTGAGTCTATTTTAGATACGCAGTATTTT.

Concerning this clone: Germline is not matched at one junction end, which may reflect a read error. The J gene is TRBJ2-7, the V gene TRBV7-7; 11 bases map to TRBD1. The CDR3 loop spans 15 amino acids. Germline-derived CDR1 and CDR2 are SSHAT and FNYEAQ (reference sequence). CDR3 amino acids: CASSLGQGAVYEQYF. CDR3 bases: TGTGCTAGCAGCTTAGGACAGGGGGCAGTCTACGAGCAGTACTTC.

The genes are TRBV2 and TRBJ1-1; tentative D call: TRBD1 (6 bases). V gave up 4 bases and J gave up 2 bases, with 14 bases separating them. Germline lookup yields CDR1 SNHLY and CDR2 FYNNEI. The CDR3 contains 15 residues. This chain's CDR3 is CASSGGRGANTEAFF. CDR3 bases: TGTGCCAGCAGTGGAGGGAGGGGGGCCAACACTGAAGCTTTCTTT.

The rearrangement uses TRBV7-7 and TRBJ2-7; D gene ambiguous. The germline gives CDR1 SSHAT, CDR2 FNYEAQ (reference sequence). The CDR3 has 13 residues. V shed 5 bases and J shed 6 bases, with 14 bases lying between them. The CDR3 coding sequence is TGTGCCAGCAGCCTCACGAGTGGCGGCGAGCAGTACTTC. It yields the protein CASSLTSGGEQYF.

The CDR3 coding sequence is TGCGCCAGCAGTGAGCCGGGAAACAACAATGAGCAGTTCTTC. This sequence encodes CASSEPGNNNEQFF. The rearrangement joins TRBV10-2 to TRBJ2-1; perhaps TRBD2 as D (5 bases). The CDR3 has 14 residues. From germline, CDR1 is WSHSY and CDR2 SAAADI. V lost 2 bases to trimming and J lost 5 bases, with 10 bases between them.

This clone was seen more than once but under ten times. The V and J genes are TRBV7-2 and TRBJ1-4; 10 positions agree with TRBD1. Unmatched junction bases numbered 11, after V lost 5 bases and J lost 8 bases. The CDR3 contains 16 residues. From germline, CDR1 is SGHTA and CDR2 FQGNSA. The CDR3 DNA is TGTGCCAGCAGCCTCTCCAGGACAGGGGGGCGGGAAAAACTGTTTTTT. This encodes CASSLSRTGGREKLFF.

The CDR3: CASRNRVYEQYF. CDR3 in DNA: TGTGCCAGCAGAAACCGGGTCTACGAGCAGTACTTC. This chain joins TRBV6-5 and TRBJ2-5, with D hard to call. The J call may be in error: the DNA end matches TRBJ2-7 better. Germline V gene data show CDR1 as MNHEY and CDR2 as SVGAGI. This CDR3 has 12 residues.

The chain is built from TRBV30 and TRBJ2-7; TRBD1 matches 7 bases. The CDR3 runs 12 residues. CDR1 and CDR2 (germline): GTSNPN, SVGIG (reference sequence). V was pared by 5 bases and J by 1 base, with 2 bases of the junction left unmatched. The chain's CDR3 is CAWGDSSYEQYF. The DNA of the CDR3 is TGTGCCTGGGGGGACAGTTCCTACGAGCAGTACTTC.

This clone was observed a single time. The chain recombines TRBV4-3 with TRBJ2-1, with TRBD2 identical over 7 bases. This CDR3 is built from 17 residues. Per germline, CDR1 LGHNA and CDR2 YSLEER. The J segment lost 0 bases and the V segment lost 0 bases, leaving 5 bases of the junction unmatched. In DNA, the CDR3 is TGCGCCAGCAGCCAAGATCCCGGCGGGAGCTCCTACAATGAGCAGTTCTTC. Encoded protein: CASSQDPGGSSYNEQFF.

CDR3 residues: CASSVGGLSEKLFF. In DNA form, the CDR3 reads TGTGCCAGCAGCGTAGGCGGGCTTTCGGAAAAACTGTTTTTT. The chain is built from TRBV9 and TRBJ1-4, with no clear D. Per germline, CDR1 SGDLS and CDR2 YYNGEE. There are 14 residues in the CDR3. V was shortened by 0 bases and J by 8 bases, with 11 bases between the two germline ends. Combining the CDR3 with reference TRBV9 and TRBJ1-4 gives the whole variable domain DSGVTQTPKHLITATGQRVTLRCSPRSGDLSVYWYQQSLDQGLQFLIQYYNGEERAKGNILERFSAQQFPDLHSELNLSSLELGDSALYFCASSVGGLSEKLFFGSGTQLSVL.

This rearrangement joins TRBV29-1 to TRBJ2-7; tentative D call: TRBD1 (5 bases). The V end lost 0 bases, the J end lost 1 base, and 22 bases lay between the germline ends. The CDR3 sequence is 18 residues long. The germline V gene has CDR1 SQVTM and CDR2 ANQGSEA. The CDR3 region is CSVEDPLQSTGGSYEQYF. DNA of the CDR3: TGCAGCGTTGAAGACCCTCTACAATCAACAGGTGGATCCTACGAGCAGTACTTC.

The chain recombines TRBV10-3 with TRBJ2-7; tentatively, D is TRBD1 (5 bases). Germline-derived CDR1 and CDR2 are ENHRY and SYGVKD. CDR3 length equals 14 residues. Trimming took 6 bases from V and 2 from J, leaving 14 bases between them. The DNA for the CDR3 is TGTGCCATCAGCCCGACAGTAGATACCTACGAGCAGTACTTC. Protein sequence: CAISPTVDTYEQYF.

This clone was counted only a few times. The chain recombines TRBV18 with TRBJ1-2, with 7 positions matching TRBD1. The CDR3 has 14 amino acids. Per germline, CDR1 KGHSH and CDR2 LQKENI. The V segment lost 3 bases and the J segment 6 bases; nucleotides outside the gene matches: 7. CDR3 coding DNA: TGTGCCAGCTCACCCAATCAGGGGGTCAATGGCTACACCTTC. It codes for CASSPNQGVNGYTF. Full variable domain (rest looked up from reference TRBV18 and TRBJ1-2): NAGVMQNPRHLVRRRGQEARLRCSPMKGHSHVYWYRQLPEEGLKFMVYLQKENIIDESGMPKERFSAEFPKEGPSILRIQQVVRGDSAAYFCASSPNQGVNGYTFGSGTRLTVV.

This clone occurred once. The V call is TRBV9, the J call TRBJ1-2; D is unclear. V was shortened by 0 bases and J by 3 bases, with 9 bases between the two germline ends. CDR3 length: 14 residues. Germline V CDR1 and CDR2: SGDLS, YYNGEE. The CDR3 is CASSVGANDYGYTF. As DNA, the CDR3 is TGTGCCAGCAGCGTAGGGGCCAATGACTATGGCTACACCTTC.

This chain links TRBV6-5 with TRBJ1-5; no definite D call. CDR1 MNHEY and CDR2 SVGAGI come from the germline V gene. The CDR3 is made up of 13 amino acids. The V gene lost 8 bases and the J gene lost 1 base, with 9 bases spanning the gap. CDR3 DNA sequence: TGTGCCAGCGCCATGGAGAGCAATCAGCCCCAGCATTTT. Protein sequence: CASAMESNQPQHF.

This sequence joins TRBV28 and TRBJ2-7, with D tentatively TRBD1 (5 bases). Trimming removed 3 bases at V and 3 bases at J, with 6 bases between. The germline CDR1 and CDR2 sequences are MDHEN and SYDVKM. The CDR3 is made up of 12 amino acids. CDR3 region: CASSFDSYEQYF. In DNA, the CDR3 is TGTGCCAGCAGTTTTGACAGCTACGAGCAGTACTTC.